These 32 T cell receptor beta chains originate from one sample sequenced in a study of T cell clones after liver transplantation. TCRdb's copy holds only in-frame clones and misses some; the assay was immunoSEQ multiplex PCR. Of under 150,000 clones in the sample, 90% are singletons; the top ten hold approximately 0.84%. The sample consisted of CD4+ T cells from blood, taken 12 months after liver transplant. These receptors were taken from a human patient who received a liver transplant. Some of the T cells might come from the graft donor.

The V gene is TRBV7-2, the J gene TRBJ2-7, with 7 bases aligning to TRBD2. This CDR3 spans 14 amino acids. Germline CDR1 is SGHTA and CDR2 is FQGNSA. After removal of 3 bases from V and 1 base from J, the junction contained 3 bases not matched to a gene. The CDR3 protein is CASSLGGRSYEQYF. CDR3 in DNA: TGTGCCAGCAGCTTGGGCGGGAGATCCTACGAGCAGTACTTC. Based on the CDR3 plus reference TRBV7-2 and TRBJ2-7, the full variable domain is GAGVSQSPSNKVTEKGKDVELRCDPISGHTALYWYRQSLGQGLEFLIYFQGNSAPDKSGLPSDRFSAERTGGSVSTLTIQRTQQEDSAVYLCASSLGGRSYEQYFGPGTRLTVT.

The rearrangement uses TRBV2 and TRBJ2-1; tentative D call: TRBD2 (6 bases). The germline V gene has CDR1 SNHLY and CDR2 FYNNEI. The CDR3 length is 15 residues. With 7 bases removed from V and 4 bases from J, the gap between germline ends came to 17 bases. The CDR3 sequence: CASTSRTTHYNEQFF. CDR3 sequence (DNA): TGTGCCAGCACCTCGCGGACTACGCATTACAATGAGCAGTTCTTC.

V is TRBV14 and J is TRBJ2-1, with 11 nucleotides matching TRBD2. J lost 1 base, V lost 4 bases, and 6 bases had no gene match. The CDR3 runs 17 residues. Germline V gene lookup returns CDR1 SGHDN and CDR2 FVKESK. CDR3 coding DNA: TGTGCCAGCAGCCCCCTTAGCGGGAGGGGTTCCTACAATGAGCAGTTCTTC. Translating it yields CASSPLSGRGSYNEQFF. Full variable domain (outside the CDR3, taken from reference TRBV14 and TRBJ2-1): EAGVTQFPSHSVIEKGQTVTLRCDPISGHDNLYWYRRVMGKEIKFLLHFVKESKQDESGMPNNRFLAERTGGTYSTLKVQPAELEDSGVYFCASSPLSGRGSYNEQFFGPGTRLTVL.

The rearrangement uses TRBV11-3 and TRBJ1-2, with a weak D call TRBD1 (6 bases). The CDR3 has 14 amino acids. The ends were cut back, 2 bases at V and 5 bases at J, with 12 bases in the middle. Per the germline V gene, CDR1 is SGHNT and CDR2 is YENEEA. The CDR3 reads CASSLKNRAYGYTF. CDR3 DNA: TGTGCCAGCAGCTTAAAGAACAGGGCTTATGGCTACACCTTC.

The chain carries TRBV6-5 and TRBJ2-7; D is unclear. Germline V lookup: CDR1 MNHEY, CDR2 SVGAGI. V was trimmed by 5 bases and J by 1 base, leaving 9 bases between them. The CDR3 runs to 13 residues. CDR3 sequence: CASSTPGSYEQYF. CDR3 coding DNA: TGTGCCAGCAGTACCCCAGGTTCCTACGAGCAGTACTTC.

The chain carries TRBV29-1 and TRBJ1-3; weak D call: TRBD1 (5 bases). CDR1 and CDR2 (germline): SQVTM, ANQGSEA. V lost 0 bases and J 8 bases, leaving 14 bases between the germline ends. The CDR3 totals 14 residues. As DNA, the CDR3 is TGCAGCGTTGAAGATACGAGGGGCGTATACACCATATATTTT. Translating gives CSVEDTRGVYTIYF.

The J gene is TRBJ2-5, the V gene TRBV9, with 7 bases lining up with TRBD1. The CDR3 has 15 residues. J gave up 2 bases and V 3 bases, and 7 bases lay outside the gene matches. The germline gives CDR1 SGDLS, CDR2 YYNGEE. This CDR3 is CASSAGQLPQETQYF. The CDR3 region has the DNA TGTGCCAGCAGCGCGGGACAGTTACCTCAAGAGACCCAGTACTTC.

The rearrangement uses TRBV10-2 and TRBJ2-6; 9 bases line up with TRBD1. V lost 7 bases to trimming and J lost 0 bases; unmatched junction nucleotides: 10. CDR1 and CDR2 (germline): WSHSY, SAAADI. This CDR3 is 18 amino acids long. The CDR3 is CASTRQGEVSSGANVLTF. CDR3 bases: TGCGCCAGCACTAGACAGGGGGAGGTAAGCTCTGGGGCCAACGTCCTGACTTTC.

The chain uses TRBV30 and TRBJ1-4; D is perhaps TRBD1 (5 bases). V was cut by 3 bases and J by 7 bases, with 18 bases left in between. Germline values: CDR1 GTSNPN, CDR2 SVGIG (reference sequence). The CDR3 covers 15 residues. CDR3 nucleotide sequence: TGTGCCTGGAGCGGCAGACAGCCCGGCCTTGAAAAACTGTTTTTT. Translation gives CAWSGRQPGLEKLFF.

The chain combines TRBV5-8 with TRBJ2-7, with a possible D match to TRBD2 (6 bases). Trimming pared 0 bases from V and 1 base from J, leaving 11 bases between. The CDR3 covers 15 residues. CDR1 and CDR2 from the germline V gene are SGHTS and YDEGEE. CDR3 region: CASSLEAGRSYEQYF. The CDR3 nucleotides read TGTGCCAGCAGCTTGGAGGCGGGAAGATCCTACGAGCAGTACTTC.

This chain connects TRBV28 to TRBJ1-5; no clear D gene. Germline V CDR1 and CDR2: MDHEN, SYDVKM. Trimming removed 5 bases at V and 2 bases at J, with 10 bases between. The CDR3 is made up of 14 amino acids. The CDR3 bases are TGTGCCAGCAGTGCCTTGCGCGGCAATCAGCCCCAGCATTTT. Residues: CASSALRGNQPQHF.

V and J are TRBV25-1 and TRBJ1-5; no firm D call. Germline lookup yields CDR1 MGHDK and CDR2 SYGVNS. There are 13 residues in the CDR3. Between the trimmed V and J ends, which lost 6 bases and 0 bases, there was a span of 6 bases. The CDR3 DNA sequence: TGTGCCAGCAGCCGGGGTAGCAATCAGCCCCAGCATTTT. Its translation is CASSRGSNQPQHF.

This chain links TRBV4-2 with TRBJ2-3; tentatively, D is TRBD2 (5 bases). The germline V gene encodes CDR1 LGHNA and CDR2 YNFKEQ. Trimming removed 0 bases at V and 3 bases at J, with 13 bases between. The CDR3 is 16 residues long. The CDR3 sequence: CASSQDRGSGTDTQYF. The CDR3 DNA reads as TGTGCCAGCAGCCAAGATCGAGGGAGCGGAACAGATACGCAGTATTTT.

This clone was seen just once. This sequence joins TRBV25-1 and TRBJ1-2; the match to TRBD1 covers 8 bases. The germline CDR1 and CDR2 sequences are MGHDK and SYGVNS. V was clipped by 3 bases and J by 8 bases; unmatched bases: 11. This CDR3 region has 15 residues. The CDR3 DNA reads TGTGCCAGCAGTGATTTATTGGCAGGGGGCTACGGCTACACCTTC. Residues: CASSDLLAGGYGYTF.

The gene calls are TRBV27 and TRBJ2-1, with TRBD1 matching over 7 bases. The CDR3 extends over 12 amino acids. Germline CDR1 reads MNHEY; CDR2 reads SMNVEV (reference sequence). V lost 3 bases, J lost 15 bases, and 8 bases stayed unmatched. CDR3 loop: CASSFTTGIRFF. The DNA for the CDR3 is TGTGCCAGCAGTTTCACGACAGGGATCCGGTTCTTC.

The chain carries TRBV10-3 and TRBJ2-2, with D tentatively TRBD1 (6 bases). Trimming pared 0 bases from V and 7 bases from J, leaving 9 bases between. The CDR3 runs to 14 residues. The V gene's germline CDR1 is ENHRY and CDR2 SYGVKD. The CDR3: CAISESTGYGELFF. CDR3 bases: TGTGCCATCAGTGAGTCAACAGGGTACGGGGAGCTGTTTTTT.

V is TRBV13 and J is TRBJ2-5, with 8 bases that match TRBD1. Trimming at V came to 6 bases and at J to 4 bases, leaving 10 bases not matched to a gene. Looked up from germline, CDR1 is PRHDT and CDR2 is FYEKMQ (reference sequence). This CDR3 contains 15 residues. The CDR3, as DNA: TGTGCCAGCAGTCCAAGTCAGGGGGCGGGAGAGACCCAGTACTTC. Protein: CASSPSQGAGETQYF.

This CDR3 reads CASSLVQGASSETQYF. For the CDR3, the DNA is TGCGCCAGCAGCTTGGTTCAGGGGGCTTCATCCGAGACCCAGTACTTC. The chain joins TRBV5-1 to TRBJ2-5; 8 bases are a match to TRBD1. The CDR3 runs 16 residues. V was clipped by 0 bases and J by 5 bases; unmatched bases: 9. Germline V gives CDR1 SGHRS, CDR2 YFSETQ. Using reference TRBV5-1 and TRBJ2-5 for the parts outside the CDR3, the full variable domain is KAGVTQTPRYLIKTRGQQVTLSCSPISGHRSVSWYQQTPGQGLQFLFEYFSETQRNKGNFPGRFSGRQFSNSRSEMNVSTLELGDSALYLCASSLVQGASSETQYFGPGTRLLVL.

The chain has TRBV27 and TRBJ2-7; the match to TRBD1 covers 8 bases. Trimming cost V 4 bases and J 1 base; bases outside gene matches: 3. CDR3 length: 14 amino acids. Germline loops: CDR1 MNHEY, CDR2 SMNVEV (reference sequence). Written as DNA, the CDR3 is TGTGCCAGCAGTTCGACAGGGGCTTCCTACGAGCAGTACTTC. As protein: CASSSTGASYEQYF.

The DNA of the CDR3 is TGTGCCTGGAGAAATCTGGGTGAAGCTTTCTTT. Its protein product is CAWRNLGEAFF. The J gene is TRBJ1-1, the V gene TRBV30; D is uncertain. V lost 3 bases and J 7 bases, leaving 9 bases between the germline ends. Germline V lookup: CDR1 GTSNPN, CDR2 SVGIG (reference sequence). The CDR3 is 11 residues long.

J is TRBJ1-2 and V is TRBV28; 7 positions match TRBD1. The CDR3 contains 17 residues. The V gene end was trimmed by 10 bases and the J gene end by 2 bases; junction bases not matched to a gene: 19. CDR1 and CDR2 from the germline V gene are MDHEN and SYDVKM. The CDR3 sequence: CATAPAHRGSLNYGYTF. The DNA of the CDR3 is TGTGCCACCGCCCCTGCTCACAGGGGCTCCCTAAACTATGGCTACACCTTC.

The rearrangement uses TRBV2 and TRBJ2-7, with TRBD1 matching 8 bases. V gave up 2 bases and J gave up 4 bases; unmatched junction bases: 7. Germline V gives CDR1 SNHLY, CDR2 FYNNEI. There are 15 residues in the CDR3. The CDR3 DNA reads as TGTGCCAGCAGTGAACTGACAGGGGCTATGTACGAGCAGTACTTC. It translates to CASSELTGAMYEQYF. The full variable domain, its missing parts supplied by reference TRBV2 and TRBJ2-7, is EPEVTQTPSHQVTQMGQEVILRCVPISNHLYFYWYRQILGQKVEFLVSFYNNEISEKSEIFDDQFSVERPDGSNFTLKIRSTKLEDSAMYFCASSELTGAMYEQYFGPGTRLTVT.

This sequence joins TRBV2 and TRBJ2-5; 10 bases line up with TRBD1. The length of the CDR3 is 13 residues. Germline CDR1 SNHLY, CDR2 FYNNEI. V was clipped by 8 bases and J by 4 bases; unmatched bases: 4. The DNA for the CDR3 is TGTGCCAGCGCCGGGACAGGGGCAGAGACCCAGTACTTC. Translation gives CASAGTGAETQYF.

The chain combines TRBV2 with TRBJ1-3; no firm D call. The CDR3 totals 13 residues. Germline V gene sequence: CDR1 SNHLY, CDR2 FYNNEI. V lost 6 bases and J 0 bases, leaving 6 bases between the germline ends. The CDR3 loop reads CASREGSGNTIYF. CDR3 sequence (DNA): TGTGCCAGCAGAGAGGGCTCTGGAAACACCATATATTTT.

The chain is built from TRBV15 and TRBJ2-2; D ambiguous. V was cut by 0 bases and J by 4 bases, with 3 bases left in between. Per germline, CDR1 LNHNV and CDR2 YYDKDF (reference sequence). This CDR3 region has 13 residues. The CDR3 DNA sequence: TGTGCCACCAGCAGAGATCCCACCGGGGAGCTGTTTTTT. It translates to CATSRDPTGELFF.

The chain couples TRBV29-1 to TRBJ2-1, with D perhaps matching TRBD1 or TRBD2 (5 bases each). V was shortened by 7 bases and J by 4 bases, with 14 bases between the two germline ends. Looked up from germline, CDR1 is SQVTM and CDR2 is ANQGSEA. The CDR3 consists of 13 residues. The DNA for the CDR3 is TGCAGCGGCGAGGGGAAAGGGTACAATGAGCAGTTCTTC. Translated, it gives CSGEGKGYNEQFF.

This clone came up once. CDR3: CASSLEGSEAFF. The CDR3 DNA reads as TGCGCCAGCAGCTTGGAGGGCTCTGAAGCTTTCTTT. This chain uses TRBV5-1 with TRBJ1-1; D not certain. Germline CDR1 is SGHRS and CDR2 is YFSETQ. The CDR3 consists of 12 residues. V lost 0 bases and J 6 bases, leaving 6 bases between the germline ends.

V is TRBV15 and J is TRBJ2-7; TRBD2 is a possible D gene (6 bases). Trimming removed 0 bases from V and 5 bases from J, with 11 bases in between. The length of the CDR3 is 14 residues. Germline V lookup: CDR1 LNHNV, CDR2 YYDKDF (reference sequence). CDR3 loop: CATSREEGSHEQYF. The CDR3 DNA follows: TGTGCCACCAGCAGAGAGGAGGGTTCCCACGAGCAGTACTTC.

The chain employs TRBV5-1 and TRBJ2-1; 10 bases line up with TRBD2. The CDR3 is made up of 14 amino acids. The germline gives CDR1 SGHRS, CDR2 YFSETQ. Trimming at V came to 4 bases and at J to 7 bases, leaving 5 bases not matched to a gene. The CDR3 DNA reads as TGCGCCAGCAGCCCCGGGACTAGCGAGAATGAGCAGTTCTTC. Translated: CASSPGTSENEQFF.

The V and J genes are TRBV28 and TRBJ1-1; tentatively, D is TRBD1 (6 bases). The CDR3 is 12 amino acids. Germline V gene lookup returns CDR1 MDHEN and CDR2 SYDVKM. V lost 6 bases and J lost 7, with 12 bases in between. CDR3 loop: CASRRGQLEAFF. CDR3 sequence (DNA): TGTGCCAGCAGACGCGGACAGCTTGAAGCTTTCTTT. The full variable domain, rest sourced from reference TRBV28 and TRBJ1-1, is DVKVTQSSRYLVKRTGEKVFLECVQDMDHENMFWYRQDPGLGLRLIYFSYDVKMKEKGDIPEGYSVSREKKERFSLILESASTNQTSMYLCASRRGQLEAFFGQGTRLTVV.

The rearrangement links TRBV7-3 to TRBJ2-1; D not certain. V gave up 3 bases and J gave up 1 base, with 4 bases separating them. This CDR3 is built from 13 residues. CDR1 and CDR2 from the germline V gene are SGHTA and FQGTGA. The CDR3 loop reads CASSLRSYNEQFF. For the CDR3, the DNA is TGTGCCAGCAGCTTGCGATCCTACAATGAGCAGTTCTTC.

V and J are TRBV7-6 and TRBJ2-1; 16 positions agree with TRBD2. Germline values: CDR1 SGHVS, CDR2 FNYEAQ. J lost 4 bases, V lost 1 base, and 16 bases had no gene match. The CDR3 contains 22 residues. DNA for the CDR3: TGTGCCAGCAGCTTAGGGGGACTAGCGGGAGGGATCTACCCCGCGGGGTACAATGAGCAGTTCTTC. This translates into CASSLGGLAGGIYPAGYNEQFF.